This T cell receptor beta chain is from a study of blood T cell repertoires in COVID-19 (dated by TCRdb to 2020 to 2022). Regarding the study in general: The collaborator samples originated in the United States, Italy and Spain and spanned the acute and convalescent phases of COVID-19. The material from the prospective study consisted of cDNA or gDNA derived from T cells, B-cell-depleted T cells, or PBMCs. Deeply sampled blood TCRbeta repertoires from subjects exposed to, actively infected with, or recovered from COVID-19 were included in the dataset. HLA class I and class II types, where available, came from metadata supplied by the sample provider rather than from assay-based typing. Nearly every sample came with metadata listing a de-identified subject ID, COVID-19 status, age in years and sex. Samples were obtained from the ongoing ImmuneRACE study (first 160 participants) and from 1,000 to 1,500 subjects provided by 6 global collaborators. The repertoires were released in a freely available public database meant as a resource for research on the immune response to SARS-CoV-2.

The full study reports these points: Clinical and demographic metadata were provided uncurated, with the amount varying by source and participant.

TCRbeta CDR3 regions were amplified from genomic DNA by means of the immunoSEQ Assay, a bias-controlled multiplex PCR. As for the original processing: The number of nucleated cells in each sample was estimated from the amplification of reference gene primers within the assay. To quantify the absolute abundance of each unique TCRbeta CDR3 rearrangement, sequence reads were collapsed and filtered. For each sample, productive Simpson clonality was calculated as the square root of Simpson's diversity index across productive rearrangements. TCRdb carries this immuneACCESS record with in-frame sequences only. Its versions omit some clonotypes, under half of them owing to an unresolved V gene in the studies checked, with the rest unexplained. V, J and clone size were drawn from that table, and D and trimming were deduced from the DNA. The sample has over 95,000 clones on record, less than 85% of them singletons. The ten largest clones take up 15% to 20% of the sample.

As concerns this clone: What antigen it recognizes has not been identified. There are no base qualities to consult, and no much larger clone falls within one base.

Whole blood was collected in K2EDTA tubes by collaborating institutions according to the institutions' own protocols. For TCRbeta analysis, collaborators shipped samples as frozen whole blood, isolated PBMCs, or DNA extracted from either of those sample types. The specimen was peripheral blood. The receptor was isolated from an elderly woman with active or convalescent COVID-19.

The DNA sequence is as follows: TGTGCCACCAGTGACCCTCGACTAGGGAATGAGCAGTTCTTC. This gives the protein CATSDPRLGNEQFF. The rearranged segments are TRBV24-1 and TRBJ2-1; TRBD2 is possibly the D segment (6 matching bases). For CDR1 and CDR2, the germline V gene lists KGHDR and SFDVKD. Its CDR3 holds 14 amino acids, cysteine through phenylalanine. The kept DNA is CDR3 alone, 42 bases in frame from the first base. V drops 4 bases and J drops 7 bases, leaving 13 bases in between.